The clone carrying this TCR beta chain appeared once. This sample is drawn from a study of blood T cell repertoires in COVID-19. Study-wide context: Sample material is recorded as cDNA or gDNA derived from T cells, B-cell-depleted T cells, or PBMCs.

The authors' processing: Amplification with reference gene primers provided the estimates of nucleated cell counts. Only in-frame clones appear in the TCRdb table, and some are missing; sequencing was by immunoSEQ multiplex PCR. D and trimming come from the DNA, and the V and J calls and clone size come from that table. Here the sample spans over 150,000 clones, about 88% being singletons. Cohorts were assigned according to the clinical history that participants reported. Recovered participants had two consecutive negative NP/OP PCR tests, healthcare professional clearance, or symptom resolution. The sequence came from a woman aged 18-29 years who had recovered from COVID-19. The sequenced material came from PBMCs or T cells enriched from blood (not recorded which).

The CDR3 spells CASKESNTEAFF. The CDR3 bases are TGTGCCAGCAAGGAGTCGAACACTGAAGCTTTCTTT. V gene TRBV5-5 combines with J gene TRBJ1-1, with D unclear. The germline V gene has CDR1 SGHKS and CDR2 YYEKEE (reference sequence). V lost 6 bases, J lost 1 base, and 7 bases lay in between. The CDR3 totals 12 residues.